These 9 T cell receptor beta chains came from one sample sequenced in a study of yellow fever vaccine responses in identical twins. TCRdb reprocessed the RT-PCR reads with MiXCR, giving one entry per CDR3 protein. The sample contains under 3,000 distinct CDR3 sequences, roughly nine tenths of which appear only once. Sequenced material: T cells from blood (PBMCs), unsorted or a sorted subset (not recorded which), taken before or after yellow fever vaccination (not recorded which). The receptors here all came from a woman aged 18-29 years who received the yellow fever vaccine.

The genes are TRBV10-1 and TRBJ2-7, with TRBD1 matching over 8 bases. Trimming at V came to 0 bases and at J to 3 bases, leaving 4 bases not matched to a gene. CDR1 is WNHNN, CDR2 SYGVQD, per germline (reference sequence). The CDR3 covers 15 residues. CDR3 nucleotides: TGCGCCAGCAGTGAGTCGGCAGGGGGCTTCTACGAGCAGTACTTC. Translation gives CASSESAGGFYEQYF.

This clonotype has a handful of counts. The rearrangement links TRBV15 to TRBJ1-1, with TRBD1 matching 7 bases. Unmatched junction bases numbered 5, after V lost 6 bases and J lost 4 bases. Germline-derived CDR1 and CDR2 are LNHNV and YYDKDF (reference sequence). The CDR3 spans 13 residues. CDR3 sequence: CATREDRVTEAFF. CDR3 coding DNA: TGTGCCACCAGAGAAGACAGGGTCACTGAAGCTTTCTTT.

The gene calls are TRBV2 and TRBJ2-1; no clear D gene. The V and J ends lost 4 bases and 5 bases respectively, with 9 bases between them. CDR3 size: 13 residues. The germline V gene encodes CDR1 SNHLY and CDR2 FYNNEI. This chain's CDR3 is CASSGDGNNEQFF. The CDR3 DNA is TGTGCCAGCAGTGGCGACGGAAACAATGAGCAGTTCTTC.

The chain couples TRBV15 to TRBJ1-1, with TRBD1 matching over 7 bases. The V gene's germline CDR1 is LNHNV and CDR2 YYDKDF (reference sequence). The V and J ends lost 3 bases and 4 bases, in that order; junction bases with no gene match: 5. The CDR3 length is 14 residues. The CDR3 protein is CATSSLQGGTEAFF. CDR3 DNA: TGTGCCACCAGCAGTCTTCAGGGGGGCACTGAAGCTTTCTTT.

The rearrangement joins TRBV4-1 to TRBJ2-7; 7 bases fit TRBD1. Germline V CDR1 and CDR2: MGHRA, YSYEKL. V gave up 0 bases and J gave up 7 bases; unmatched junction bases: 3. This CDR3 has 13 amino acids. The CDR3 reads CASSQEGQREQYF. The CDR3 nucleotides read TGCGCCAGCAGCCAAGAGGGACAGAGGGAGCAGTACTTC.

This clonotype occurred once. The rearrangement uses TRBV29-1 and TRBJ1-1; D is unclear. The germline gives CDR1 SQVTM, CDR2 ANQGSEA. This CDR3 comprises 10 residues. V lost 5 bases to trimming and J lost 1 base, with 2 bases between them. The CDR3 nucleotides are TGCAGCGTTAAGAACACTGAAGCTTTCTTT. Translation: CSVKNTEAFF.

The V and J genes are TRBV23-1 and TRBJ1-4, with no clear D. TRBV23-1 has ORF status, its function being uncertain. Between the trimmed V and J ends, which lost 0 bases and 0 bases, there was a span of 8 bases. The CDR3 runs to 16 residues. CDR3 protein: CASSQSGKATNEKLFF. In nucleotides, the CDR3 is TGCGCCAGCAGTCAATCCGGGAAGGCAACTAATGAAAAACTGTTTTTT.

The rearrangement links TRBV4-1 to TRBJ2-5; D remains unclear. This CDR3 comprises 14 residues. Germline CDR1 and CDR2: MGHRA and YSYEKL. V dropped 0 bases and J dropped 4 bases, with 9 bases sitting between them. Written as DNA, the CDR3 is TGCGCCAGCAGCCAAGATGGCAGGTTAGAGACCCAGTACTTC. Protein product: CASSQDGRLETQYF.

The chain joins TRBV5-1 to TRBJ2-1; perhaps TRBD1 as D (6 bases). Germline CDR1 is SGHRS and CDR2 is YFSETQ. V lost 3 bases and J 3 bases, leaving 10 bases between the germline ends. CDR3 length equals 14 residues. The CDR3 DNA reads as TGCGCCAGCAGCTACGGACAGAACTACAATGAGCAGTTCTTC. Its translation is CASSYGQNYNEQFF.